The clone carrying this T cell receptor (beta chain) was recorded only once. Its target is not known. This sample is part of a study of PD-1 blockade in classical Hodgkin lymphoma. Assay used: immunoSEQ multiplex PCR; TCRdb lists only in-frame clones, some missing. In the table there are approximately 35,000 clones, about 89% of which are singletons. Time point: newly diagnosed, previously untreated cHL patient sample. From thawed PBMCs, CD4+ T cells were purified using magnetic negative selection. Germline values: CDR1 MNHEY, CDR2 SVGAGI. V shed 4 bases and J shed 0 bases, with 9 bases lying between them. The CDR3 consists of 14 residues. Study conclusions and caveats: Reported baseline diversity: healthy donors highest, relapsed/refractory patients lowest. The causes of the repertoire differences, possibly disease activity or prior therapy, remain undefined.

The material sequenced was CD4+ T cells from blood. This TCR derives from a human donor with classical Hodgkin lymphoma. V gene TRBV6-5 combines with J gene TRBJ1-1, with D possibly being TRBD1 (5 bases). The CDR3 sequence is CASSSGSVNTEAFF. CDR3 sequence (DNA): TGTGCCAGCAGTTCAGGGAGTGTGAACACTGAAGCTTTCTTT.